The 14 T cell receptor beta chains below all came from one sample that was sequenced in a study of Graves' ophthalmopathy and Graves' hyperthyroidism. RNA transcripts yielded amplified TCR beta CDR3 regions. The library came from an HTBI-primed first-round RT-PCR and a second-round multiplex PCR. TCRdb fed the multiplex PCR reads into MiXCR, producing one record per CDR3 protein. The table has roughly 700,000 distinct CDR3 sequences, 35% to 50% seen once; the top ten hold 44%. Sequencing was carried out using peripheral blood. Receptors were obtained from an adult man with Graves' ophthalmopathy.

In its sample, this clonotype was seen a few times. The chain uses TRBV29-1 and TRBJ2-2; D may correspond to TRBD1 or TRBD2 (6 bases each). CDR3 size: 13 residues. V was pared by 5 bases and J by 3 bases, with 10 bases between. Germline V gene data show CDR1 as SQVTM and CDR2 as ANQGSEA. The CDR3 reads CSVHREDTGELFF. The CDR3 DNA reads as TGCAGCGTTCACAGGGAGGACACCGGGGAGCTGTTTTTT.

This clonotype was seen a handful of times. The chain has TRBV9 and TRBJ1-2, with 8 bases aligning to TRBD1. The CDR3 is 14 amino acids. The trim removed 0 bases at V and 4 bases at J, leaving 2 bases unmatched. Germline-derived CDR1 and CDR2 are SGDLS and YYNGEE. CDR3 residues: CASSVGDRLYGYTF. The CDR3 DNA is TGTGCCAGCAGCGTAGGGGACAGGCTCTATGGCTACACCTTC.

V usage is TRBV25-1 and J usage is TRBJ2-2; 9 nucleotides line up with TRBD1. The germline gives CDR1 MGHDK, CDR2 SYGVNS. The CDR3 sequence is 16 residues long. V lost 6 bases, J lost 5 bases, and 10 bases stayed unmatched. The CDR3 loop is CASSSLPGQGTGELFF. The CDR3 coding sequence is TGTGCCAGCAGCTCTCTTCCGGGACAGGGAACCGGGGAGCTGTTTTTT. Combining the CDR3 with reference TRBV25-1 and TRBJ2-2 gives the whole variable domain EADIYQTPRYLVIGTGKKITLECSQTMGHDKMYWYQQDPGMELHLIHYSYGVNSTEKGDLSSESTVSRIRTEHFPLTLESARPSHTSQYLCASSSLPGQGTGELFFGEGSRLTVL.

There are many counts of this clonotype. The chain carries TRBV29-1 and TRBJ2-7; D might be TRBD2 (5 bases). The CDR3 is 11 amino acids. Germline values: CDR1 SQVTM, CDR2 ANQGSEA. V gave up 5 bases and J gave up 9 bases, with 14 bases separating them. CDR3 nucleotides: TGCAGCGTTCGTTTGGGAGCTAGGCAGTACTTC. Translated, it gives CSVRLGARQYF.

The gene calls are TRBV20-1 and TRBJ1-1; a possible D gene is TRBD1 (5 bases). The germline CDR1 and CDR2 sequences are DFQATT and SNEGSKA (reference sequence). There are 16 residues in the CDR3. V lost 5 bases, J lost 1 base, and 20 bases lay in between. This CDR3 reads CSALGVPPRGNTEAFF. CDR3 DNA sequence: TGCAGTGCTTTAGGGGTGCCCCCAAGGGGGAACACTGAAGCTTTCTTT.

This clonotype came up a few times. This chain joins TRBV7-6 and TRBJ2-2, with 9 bases fitting TRBD2. The length of the CDR3 is 17 residues. Germline CDR1 SGHVS, CDR2 FNYEAQ. V gave up 0 bases and J gave up 4 bases; unmatched junction bases: 6. CDR3 DNA: TGTGCCAGCAGCTTAGCGGGGACTAGCATTAGCACCGGGGAGCTGTTTTTT. Amino acids: CASSLAGTSISTGELFF.

The rearrangement joins TRBV19 to TRBJ2-5, with 11 bases fitting TRBD2. The germline CDR1 and CDR2 sequences are LNHDA and SQIVND (reference sequence). The CDR3 spans 15 residues. After removal of 4 bases from V and 3 bases from J, the junction contained 4 bases not matched to a gene. CDR3 DNA sequence: TGTGCCAGTAGTAACCGGGGACTAGCGGAAGAGACCCAGTACTTC. Residues: CASSNRGLAEETQYF.

This clonotype was recorded at least ten times. The chain uses TRBV10-2 and TRBJ2-6; D unresolved. V was trimmed by 6 bases and J by 2 bases, leaving 5 bases between them. This CDR3 has 13 residues. Germline-derived CDR1 and CDR2 are WSHSY and SAAADI. The CDR3 DNA reads TGCGCCAGCAGGCCTGCTGGGGCCAACGTCCTGACTTTC. Translation gives CASRPAGANVLTF.

For this clonotype: As the CDR3 is not closed by the conserved phenylalanine or tryptophan, this likely results from a read error. The J gene is TRBJ1-1, the V gene TRBV29-1, with unresolved D. Germline-derived CDR1 and CDR2 are SQVTM and ANQGSEA. The length of the CDR3 is 11 residues. The CDR3 loop is CNAVLITEAFL. The CDR3 DNA reads TGCAACGCTGTTCTGATAACTGAAGCTTTCTTG.

There are many counts of this clonotype. The rearrangement links TRBV20-1 to TRBJ2-7; no clear D gene. V lost 5 bases and J 7 bases, leaving 9 bases between the germline ends. Germline CDR1 is DFQATT and CDR2 is SNEGSKA (reference sequence). The CDR3 is 10 amino acids. The CDR3 nucleotides are TGCAGTGCTGCCTATGGGGAGCAGTACTTC. Translation gives CSAAYGEQYF.

This clonotype was recorded at least ten times. The chain links TRBV7-2 to TRBJ2-5; 8 bases align to TRBD2. The germline V gene has CDR1 SGHTA and CDR2 FQGNSA. V lost 5 bases to trimming and J lost 4 bases; unmatched junction nucleotides: 6. CDR3 length equals 14 residues. The CDR3 nucleotides read TGTGCCAGCAGCCCCGGGACTAGAGGAGAGACCCAGTACTTC. Translated: CASSPGTRGETQYF.

This clonotype was seen many times. This chain links TRBV29-1 with TRBJ2-7, with D possibly TRBD2 on 5 matching bases. This CDR3 comprises 14 residues. Germline-derived CDR1 and CDR2 are SQVTM and ANQGSEA. V lost 3 bases, J lost 2 bases, and 14 bases lay in between. For the CDR3, the DNA is TGCAGCGTTGATGGTTCGGGGTTTACCTACGAGCAGTACTTC. Its protein product is CSVDGSGFTYEQYF.

In this sample, this clonotype turned up a few times. The rearrangement uses TRBV9 and TRBJ1-1; TRBD1 aligns across 9 bases. Germline V gene data show CDR1 as SGDLS and CDR2 as YYNGEE. The CDR3 spans 16 residues. V lost 4 bases to trimming and J lost 1 base; unmatched junction nucleotides: 8. In DNA, the CDR3 is TGTGCCAGCAGCCTTACTCCACAGGGGGCGAACACTGAAGCTTTCTTT. It yields the protein CASSLTPQGANTEAFF.

Points on this clonotype: One end of the junction does not line up with germline, which may come from a read error. The rearrangement uses TRBV7-9 and TRBJ2-7, with 8 bases identical to TRBD1. This CDR3 has 17 amino acids. CDR1 and CDR2 (germline): SEHNR, FQNEAQ (reference sequence). DNA of the CDR3: TGCGCCAGCAGCCAACAAGACAGGGGCCGGGGGACCTACGAGCAGTACTTC. The encoded protein is CASSQQDRGRGTYEQYF.